The entry below gives a single T cell receptor (beta chain) sequence along with its context. This CDR3 is 15 amino acids long. Germline V gene lookup returns CDR1 SGDLS and CDR2 YYNGEE. J was trimmed by 1 base and V by 5 bases; bases with no gene match: 5. The isolated RNA, all of it, was reverse transcribed, so expressed TCRB transcripts were what got sequenced. Data came from immunoSEQ multiplex PCR; TCRdb stores just in-frame clones and leaves some out. The sample lists hundreds of thousands of clones, about 16% occurring once. This record comes from a study of beta chain features in type 1 diabetes.

The receptor's source is a man aged 18 to 29 in good health. Sequencing input: naive CD4+ T cells from blood. This sequence joins TRBV9 and TRBJ2-3; 9 bases map to TRBD1. CDR3 bases: TGTGCCAGCAGACGCCGGGACAGGGGCACAGATACGCAGTATTTT. Translation: CASRRRDRGTDTQYF.